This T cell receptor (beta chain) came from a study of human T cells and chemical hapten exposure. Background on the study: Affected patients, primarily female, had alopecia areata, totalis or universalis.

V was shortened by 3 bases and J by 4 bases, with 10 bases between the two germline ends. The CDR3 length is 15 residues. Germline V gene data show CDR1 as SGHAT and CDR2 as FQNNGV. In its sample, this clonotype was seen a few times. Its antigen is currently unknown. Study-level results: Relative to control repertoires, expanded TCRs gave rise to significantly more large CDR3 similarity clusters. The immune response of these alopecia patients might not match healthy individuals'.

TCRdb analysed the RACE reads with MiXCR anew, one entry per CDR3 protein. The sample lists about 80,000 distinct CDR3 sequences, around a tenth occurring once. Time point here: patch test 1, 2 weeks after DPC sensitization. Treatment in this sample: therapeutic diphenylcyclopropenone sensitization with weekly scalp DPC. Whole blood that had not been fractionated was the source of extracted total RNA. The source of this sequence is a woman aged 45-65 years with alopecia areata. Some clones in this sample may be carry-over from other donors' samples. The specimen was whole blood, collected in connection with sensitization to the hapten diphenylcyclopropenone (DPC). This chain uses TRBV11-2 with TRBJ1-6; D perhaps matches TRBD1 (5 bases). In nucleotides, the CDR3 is TGTGCCAGCAGCTTGGGACGGGGGTATAATTCACCCCTCCACTTT. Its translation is CASSLGRGYNSPLHF.